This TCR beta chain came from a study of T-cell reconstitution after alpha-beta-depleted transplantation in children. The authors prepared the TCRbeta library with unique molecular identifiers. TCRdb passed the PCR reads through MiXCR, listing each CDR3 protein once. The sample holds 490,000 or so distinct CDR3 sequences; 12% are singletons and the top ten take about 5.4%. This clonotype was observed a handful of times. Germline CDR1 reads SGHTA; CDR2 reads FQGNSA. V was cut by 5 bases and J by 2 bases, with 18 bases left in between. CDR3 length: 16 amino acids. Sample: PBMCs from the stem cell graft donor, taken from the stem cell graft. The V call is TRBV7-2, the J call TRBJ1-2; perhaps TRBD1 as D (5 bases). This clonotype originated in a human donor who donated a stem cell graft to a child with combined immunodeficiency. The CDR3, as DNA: TGTGCCAGCAGCCTTGGGGGGAGACAACTCAACTATGGCTACACCTTC. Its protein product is CASSLGGRQLNYGYTF. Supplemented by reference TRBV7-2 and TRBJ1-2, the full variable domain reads GAGVSQSPSNKVTEKGKDVELRCDPISGHTALYWYRQSLGQGLEFLIYFQGNSAPDKSGLPSDRFSAERTGGSVSTLTIQRTQQEDSAVYLCASSLGGRQLNYGYTFGSGTRLTVV.